This T cell receptor (beta chain) was recovered during a study of T cells in Graves' hyperthyroidism and ophthalmopathy. For this clonotype: Antigen unknown.

TCR beta CDR3 region amplification was performed from RNA transcripts. The study used the HTBI primer set for a first-round RT-PCR of the TCR CDR3. Each CDR3 protein gets one entry after TCRdb re-called the multiplex PCR reads with MiXCR. The sample consists of about 380,000 distinct CDR3 sequences, around 15% of them appearing once. Study conclusions and caveats: Expanded thyroid clonotypes (above 0.001) were mostly also found in blood.

V was pared by 6 bases and J by 2 bases, with 13 bases between. The CDR3 is made up of 14 amino acids. CDR1 SGDLS and CDR2 YYNGEE come from the germline V gene. The specimen was blood. The sequence came from a woman younger than 45 with Graves' ophthalmopathy. The chain has TRBV9 and TRBJ2-3, with D tentatively TRBD1 (5 bases). CDR3 nucleotide sequence: TGTGCCAGCACCGAAGACAGATCCACAGATACGCAGTATTTT. It translates to CASTEDRSTDTQYF. Using reference TRBV9 and TRBJ2-3 for the parts outside the CDR3, the full variable domain is DSGVTQTPKHLITATGQRVTLRCSPRSGDLSVYWYQQSLDQGLQFLIQYYNGEERAKGNILERFSAQQFPDLHSELNLSSLELGDSALYFCASTEDRSTDTQYFGPGTRLTVL.